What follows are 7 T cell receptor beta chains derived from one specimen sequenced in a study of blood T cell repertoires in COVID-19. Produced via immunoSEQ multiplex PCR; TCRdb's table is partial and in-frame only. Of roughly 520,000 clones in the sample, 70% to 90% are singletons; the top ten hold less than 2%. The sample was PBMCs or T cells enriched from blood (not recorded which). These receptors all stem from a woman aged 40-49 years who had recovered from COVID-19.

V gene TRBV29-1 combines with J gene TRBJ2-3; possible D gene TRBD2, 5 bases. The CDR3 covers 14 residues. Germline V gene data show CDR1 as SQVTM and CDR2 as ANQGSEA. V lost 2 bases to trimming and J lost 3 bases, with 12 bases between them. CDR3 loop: CSVEKLEGTDTQYF. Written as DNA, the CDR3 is TGCAGCGTTGAAAAACTAGAGGGTACAGATACGCAGTATTTT.

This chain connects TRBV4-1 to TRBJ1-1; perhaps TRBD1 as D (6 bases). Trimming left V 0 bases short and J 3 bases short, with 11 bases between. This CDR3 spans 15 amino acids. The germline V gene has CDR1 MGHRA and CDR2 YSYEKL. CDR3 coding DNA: TGCGCCAGCAGCCAAGAAGGAGACAGGTACACTGAAGCTTTCTTT. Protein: CASSQEGDRYTEAFF.

CDR3 in amino acids: CASSRGGQPYEQYF. The CDR3 nucleotides are TGTGCCAGTAGTAGGGGGGGGCAACCCTACGAGCAGTACTTC. The chain uses TRBV19 and TRBJ2-7, with D possibly TRBD2 on 7 matching bases. Trimming removed 4 bases at V and 2 bases at J, with 12 bases between. This CDR3 has 14 residues. CDR1 is LNHDA and CDR2 is SQIVND in the germline V gene (reference sequence).

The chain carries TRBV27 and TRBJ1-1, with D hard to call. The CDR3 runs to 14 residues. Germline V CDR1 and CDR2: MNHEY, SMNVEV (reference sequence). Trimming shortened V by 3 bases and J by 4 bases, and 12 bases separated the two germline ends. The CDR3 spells CASSFRSFITEAFF. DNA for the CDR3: TGTGCCAGCAGTTTTAGGAGTTTCATCACTGAAGCTTTCTTT.

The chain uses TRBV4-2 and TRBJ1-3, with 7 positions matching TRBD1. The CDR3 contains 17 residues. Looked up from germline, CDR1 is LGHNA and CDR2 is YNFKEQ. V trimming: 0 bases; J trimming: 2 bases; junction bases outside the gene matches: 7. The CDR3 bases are TGTGCCAGCAGCCAAGATTTCCGGGACAGAACTGGAAACACCATATATTTT. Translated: CASSQDFRDRTGNTIYF.

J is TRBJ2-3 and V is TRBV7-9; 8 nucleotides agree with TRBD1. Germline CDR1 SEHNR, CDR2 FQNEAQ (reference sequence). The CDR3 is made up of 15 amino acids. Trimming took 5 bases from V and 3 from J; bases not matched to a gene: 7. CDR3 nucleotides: TGTGCCAGCAGCCGACTTGGACAGGGAACAGATACGCAGTATTTT. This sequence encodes CASSRLGQGTDTQYF.

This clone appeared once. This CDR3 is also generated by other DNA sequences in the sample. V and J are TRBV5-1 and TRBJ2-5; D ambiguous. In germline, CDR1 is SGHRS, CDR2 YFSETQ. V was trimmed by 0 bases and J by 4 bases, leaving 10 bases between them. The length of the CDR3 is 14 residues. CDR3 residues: CASSLGESRETQYF. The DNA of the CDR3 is TGCGCCAGCAGCTTGGGAGAGAGTCGAGAGACCCAGTACTTC.